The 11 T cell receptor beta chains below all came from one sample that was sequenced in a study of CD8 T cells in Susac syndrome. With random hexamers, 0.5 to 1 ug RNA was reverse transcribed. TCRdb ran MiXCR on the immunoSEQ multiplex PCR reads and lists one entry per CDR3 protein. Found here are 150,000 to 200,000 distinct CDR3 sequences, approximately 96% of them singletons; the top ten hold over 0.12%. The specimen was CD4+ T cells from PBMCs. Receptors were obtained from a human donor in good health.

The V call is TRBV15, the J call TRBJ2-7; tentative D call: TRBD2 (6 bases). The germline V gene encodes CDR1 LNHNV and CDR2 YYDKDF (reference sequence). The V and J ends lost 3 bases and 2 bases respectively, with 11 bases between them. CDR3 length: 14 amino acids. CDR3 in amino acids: CATSREGRAYEQYF. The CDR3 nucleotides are TGTGCCACCAGCAGGGAGGGACGAGCCTACGAGCAGTACTTC.

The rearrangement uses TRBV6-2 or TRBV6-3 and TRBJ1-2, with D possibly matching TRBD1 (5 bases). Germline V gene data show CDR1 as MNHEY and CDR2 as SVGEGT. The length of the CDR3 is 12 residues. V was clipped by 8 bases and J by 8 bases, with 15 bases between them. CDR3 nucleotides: TGTGCCAGCTCTACCAGGGTGAACGGCTACACCTTC. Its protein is CASSTRVNGYTF.

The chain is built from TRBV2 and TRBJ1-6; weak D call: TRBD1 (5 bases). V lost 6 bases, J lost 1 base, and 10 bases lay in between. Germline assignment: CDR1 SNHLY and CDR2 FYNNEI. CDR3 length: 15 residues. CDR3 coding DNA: TGTGCCAGCAGCTACCGACAGTCCTATAATTCACCCCTCCACTTT. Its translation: CASSYRQSYNSPLHF.

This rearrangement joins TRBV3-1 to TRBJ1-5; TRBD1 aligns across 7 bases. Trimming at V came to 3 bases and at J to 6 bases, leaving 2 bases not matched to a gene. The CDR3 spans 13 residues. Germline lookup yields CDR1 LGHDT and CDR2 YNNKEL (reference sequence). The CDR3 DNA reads TGTGCCAGCAGCCAGGCAGGGGGTCAGCCCCAGCATTTT. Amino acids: CASSQAGGQPQHF.

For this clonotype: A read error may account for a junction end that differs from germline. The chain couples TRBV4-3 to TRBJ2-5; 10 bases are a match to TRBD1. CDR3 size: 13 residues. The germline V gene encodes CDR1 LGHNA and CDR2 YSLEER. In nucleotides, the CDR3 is TGTGCCAGCAGCCAGGACAGGGGGGAGACCCAGTACTTC. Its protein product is CASSQDRGETQYF.

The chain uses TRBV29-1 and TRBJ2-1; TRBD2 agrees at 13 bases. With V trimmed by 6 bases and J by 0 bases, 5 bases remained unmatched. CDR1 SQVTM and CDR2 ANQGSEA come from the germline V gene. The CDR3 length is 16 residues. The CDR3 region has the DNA TGCAGCGTCCGGACTAGCGGGGGTAGCTCCTACAATGAGCAGTTCTTC. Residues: CSVRTSGGSSYNEQFF.

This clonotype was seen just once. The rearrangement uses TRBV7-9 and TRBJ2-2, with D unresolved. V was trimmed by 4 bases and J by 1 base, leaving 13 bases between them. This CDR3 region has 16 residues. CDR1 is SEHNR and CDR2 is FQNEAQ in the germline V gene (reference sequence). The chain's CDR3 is CASSSLDRRNTGELFF. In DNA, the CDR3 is TGTGCCAGCAGCTCTCTGGACCGGAGGAACACCGGGGAGCTGTTTTTT.

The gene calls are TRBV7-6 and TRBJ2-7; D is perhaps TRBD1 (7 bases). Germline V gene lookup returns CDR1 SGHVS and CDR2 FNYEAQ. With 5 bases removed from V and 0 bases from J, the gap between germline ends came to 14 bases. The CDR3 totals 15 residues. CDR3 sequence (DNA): TGTGCCAGCAGCCCGATGGAGGGGGCCTCCTACGAGCAGTACTTC. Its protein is CASSPMEGASYEQYF.

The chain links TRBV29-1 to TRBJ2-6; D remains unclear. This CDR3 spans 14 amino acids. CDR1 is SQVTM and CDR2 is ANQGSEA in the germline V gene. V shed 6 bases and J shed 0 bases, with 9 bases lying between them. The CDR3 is CSVNPDSGANVLTF. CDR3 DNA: TGCAGCGTGAACCCTGACTCTGGGGCCAACGTCCTGACTTTC.

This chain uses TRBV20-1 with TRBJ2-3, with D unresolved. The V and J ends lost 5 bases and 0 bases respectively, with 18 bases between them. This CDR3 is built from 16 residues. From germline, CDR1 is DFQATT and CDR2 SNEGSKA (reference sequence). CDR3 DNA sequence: TGCAGTGCTTACCTCGCTGGGCCGGCGAGCACAGATACGCAGTATTTT. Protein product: CSAYLAGPASTDTQYF.

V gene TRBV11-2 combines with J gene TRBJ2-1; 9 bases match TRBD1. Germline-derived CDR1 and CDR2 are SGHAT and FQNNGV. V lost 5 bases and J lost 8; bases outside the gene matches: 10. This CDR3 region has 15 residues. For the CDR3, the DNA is TGTGCCAGCAGCCCCATACAGGGGGCAAGGGATGAGCAGTTCTTC. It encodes CASSPIQGARDEQFF.